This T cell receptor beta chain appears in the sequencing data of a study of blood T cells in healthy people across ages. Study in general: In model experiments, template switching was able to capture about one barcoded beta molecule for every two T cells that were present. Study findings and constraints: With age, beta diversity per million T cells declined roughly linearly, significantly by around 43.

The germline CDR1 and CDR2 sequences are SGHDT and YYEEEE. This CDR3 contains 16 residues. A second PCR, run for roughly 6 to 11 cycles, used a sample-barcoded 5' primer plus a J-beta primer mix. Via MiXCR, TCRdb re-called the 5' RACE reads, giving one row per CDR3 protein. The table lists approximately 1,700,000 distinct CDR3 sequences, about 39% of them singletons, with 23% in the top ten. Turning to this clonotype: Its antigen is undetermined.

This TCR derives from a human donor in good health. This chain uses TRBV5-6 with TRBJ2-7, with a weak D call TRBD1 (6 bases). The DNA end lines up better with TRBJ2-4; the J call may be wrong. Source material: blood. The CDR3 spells CASSFPFEDRKNIQYF. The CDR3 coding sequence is TGTGCCAGCAGCTTCCCTTTTGAGGACAGAAAAAACATTCAGTACTTC.